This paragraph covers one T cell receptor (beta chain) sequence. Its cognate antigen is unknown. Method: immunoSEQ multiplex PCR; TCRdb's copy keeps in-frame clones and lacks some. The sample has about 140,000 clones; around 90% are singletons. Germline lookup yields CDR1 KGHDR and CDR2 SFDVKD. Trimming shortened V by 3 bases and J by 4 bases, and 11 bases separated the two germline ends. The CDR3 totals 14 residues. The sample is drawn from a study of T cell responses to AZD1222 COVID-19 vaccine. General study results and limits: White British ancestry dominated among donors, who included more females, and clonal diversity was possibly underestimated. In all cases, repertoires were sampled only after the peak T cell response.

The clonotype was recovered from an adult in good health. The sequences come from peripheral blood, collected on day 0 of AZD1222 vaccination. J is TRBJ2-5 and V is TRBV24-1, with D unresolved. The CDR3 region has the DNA TGTGCCACCAGTGATGCCCACGTCGCAGAGACCCAGTACTTC. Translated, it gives CATSDAHVAETQYF.